Presented here are 21 T cell receptor beta chains from one specimen sequenced in a study of low-dose radiotherapy and immunotherapy resistance in tumors. As to time point: before trial treatment. TRAV and TRBV primers primed cDNA for both TCRalpha and TCRbeta. The authors amplified TCRs for roughly 20 PCR cycles with a constant-region primer and a V-primer adapter. Each CDR3 protein gets one entry after TCRdb re-called the reads with MiXCR. The table lists 64,000 or so distinct CDR3 sequences, approximately 31% of them singletons. Source: PBMCs, taken before treatment. These receptors were taken from a female donor with ovarian cancer.

This clonotype was found once. V and J are TRBV28 and TRBJ2-7; 9 nucleotides agree with TRBD1. V dropped 3 bases and J dropped 3; count of bases not matched to a gene: 6. Per the germline V gene, CDR1 is MDHEN and CDR2 is SYDVKM. This CDR3 is 15 amino acids long. Written as DNA, the CDR3 is TGTGCCAGCAGTTTCACCGGGACAGGGCGCTACGAGCAGTACTTC. It is translated as CASSFTGTGRYEQYF. Looking up the rest from reference TRBV28 and TRBJ2-7 gives the full variable domain: DVKVTQSSRYLVKRTGEKVFLECVQDMDHENMFWYRQDPGLGLRLIYFSYDVKMKEKGDIPEGYSVSREKKERFSLILESASTNQTSMYLCASSFTGTGRYEQYFGPGTRLTVT.

The rearrangement links TRBV29-1 to TRBJ1-5, with TRBD1 matching 10 bases. CDR1 is SQVTM and CDR2 is ANQGSEA in the germline V gene. V was pared by 2 bases and J by 2 bases, with 15 bases of the junction left unmatched. This CDR3 is 19 amino acids long. CDR3 in amino acids: CSVEYFGTGVLSGNQPQHF. The CDR3 DNA is TGCAGCGTTGAATACTTTGGGACAGGGGTCCTCTCGGGCAATCAGCCCCAGCATTTT.

Ten or more counts support this clonotype. The V and J genes are TRBV6-2 or TRBV6-3 and TRBJ2-7; 8 bases are shared with TRBD1. V trimming: 6 bases; J trimming: 0 bases; junction bases outside the gene matches: 16. This CDR3 comprises 18 residues. Germline CDR1 reads MNHEY; CDR2 reads SVGEGT. The CDR3 DNA reads as TGTGCCAGCAGCATTGGACAGGGCATAGGGTGGGGCTCCTACGAGCAGTACTTC. It translates to CASSIGQGIGWGSYEQYF.

This clonotype was detected many times. Written as DNA, the CDR3 is TGCAGCGTGAGTTGGCAGAGGAACAATCAGCCCCAGCATTTT. As protein: CSVSWQRNNQPQHF. The chain combines TRBV29-1 with TRBJ1-5; no firm D call. Trimming took 6 bases from V and 3 from J, leaving 15 bases between them. From germline, CDR1 is SQVTM and CDR2 ANQGSEA. The CDR3 has 14 residues.

At least ten counts were recorded for this clonotype. This chain joins TRBV5-1 and TRBJ2-1; 10 nucleotides line up with TRBD2. Germline CDR1 reads SGHRS; CDR2 reads YFSETQ. This CDR3 comprises 13 residues. V dropped 4 bases and J dropped 9; count of bases not matched to a gene: 4. The CDR3 is CASSASGGSEQFF. DNA of the CDR3: TGCGCCAGCAGCGCTAGCGGGGGCAGTGAGCAGTTCTTC.

This clonotype was counted a few times. The CDR3 DNA reads as TGTGCCAGCAGTGGGGGTCCGGGACAGGGGCGTCAGCCCCAGCATTTT. This gives the protein CASSGGPGQGRQPQHF. The rearrangement uses TRBV2 and TRBJ1-5; 10 positions agree with TRBD1. J was trimmed by 6 bases and V by 4 bases; bases with no gene match: 9. The CDR3 covers 16 residues. Germline V gene lookup returns CDR1 SNHLY and CDR2 FYNNEI. Filled out from reference TRBV2 and TRBJ1-5, the complete variable domain reads EPEVTQTPSHQVTQMGQEVILRCVPISNHLYFYWYRQILGQKVEFLVSFYNNEISEKSEIFDDQFSVERPDGSNFTLKIRSTKLEDSAMYFCASSGGPGQGRQPQHFGDGTRLSIL.

This clonotype was counted ten times or more. This sequence joins TRBV12-3 or TRBV12-4 and TRBJ2-7; 8 bases match TRBD1. The CDR3 is made up of 15 amino acids. Germline trimming cut 6 bases from V and 4 bases from J; bases unmatched to any gene: 11. The CDR3 DNA reads as TGTGCCAGCAGGCGAGAGACAGGGGTTGGTTACGAGCAGTACTTC. Translated: CASRRETGVGYEQYF.

This clonotype has at least ten counts. In DNA form, the CDR3 reads TGCAGCGTTGAAGATGCCAGGTACAATGAGCAGTTCTTC. As protein: CSVEDARYNEQFF. J is TRBJ2-1 and V is TRBV29-1, with D uncertain. Germline loops: CDR1 SQVTM, CDR2 ANQGSEA. V lost 0 bases, J lost 4 bases, and 7 bases lay in between. The length of the CDR3 is 13 residues.

This clonotype was counted ten times or more. This sequence joins TRBV9 and TRBJ2-7; D perhaps matches TRBD2 (5 bases). This CDR3 spans 14 amino acids. Between the trimmed V and J ends, which lost 0 bases and 4 bases, there was a span of 11 bases. Germline V gene data show CDR1 as SGDLS and CDR2 as YYNGEE. The CDR3 DNA sequence: TGTGCCAGCAGCGTAGACCCTCGGACTTACGAGCAGTACTTC. This sequence encodes CASSVDPRTYEQYF.

This clonotype was seen only once. The chain has TRBV7-8 and TRBJ2-7; D uncertain. Germline V gene sequence: CDR1 SGHVS, CDR2 FQNEAQ. The CDR3 loop spans 12 amino acids. The V and J ends lost 1 base and 3 bases respectively, with 4 bases between them. The CDR3: CASSLERYEQYF. CDR3 DNA sequence: TGTGCCAGCAGCTTAGAACGCTACGAGCAGTACTTC.

Many counts were recorded for this clonotype. V and J are TRBV19 and TRBJ2-7, with a tentative D call TRBD1 (6 bases). The V end lost 6 bases, the J end lost 0 bases, and 15 bases lay between the germline ends. Germline V gene lookup returns CDR1 LNHDA and CDR2 SQIVND (reference sequence). This CDR3 has 15 residues. CDR3 residues: CASSAIHRDSYEQYF. The CDR3 nucleotides are TGTGCCAGTAGCGCCATCCACAGGGACTCCTACGAGCAGTACTTC.

This clonotype was picked up many times. The chain is built from TRBV7-3 and TRBJ2-1, with 9 bases aligning to TRBD1. Germline V gene lookup returns CDR1 SGHTA and CDR2 FQGTGA. Trimming removed 5 bases from V and 4 bases from J; junction bases left unmatched: 9. The CDR3 loop spans 16 amino acids. The CDR3 DNA reads as TGTGCCAGCAGCCGTCACGGACAGGGGCTATACAATGAGCAGTTCTTC. As protein: CASSRHGQGLYNEQFF.

The rearrangement joins TRBV7-4 to TRBJ1-4; D gene unclear. This CDR3 is 12 amino acids long. Per the germline V gene, CDR1 is SGHVT and CDR2 is SQSDAQ. This CDR3 is CASGLGYEKLFF. The DNA of the CDR3 is TGTGCTAGTGGTTTGGGCTATGAAAAACTGTTTTTT.

This clonotype occurred a few times. V is TRBV18 and J is TRBJ1-1; D uncertain. This CDR3 is built from 16 residues. Germline V gene sequence: CDR1 KGHSH, CDR2 LQKENI. Deletions cut 0 bases from V and 0 bases from J, with 11 bases between. The CDR3 region has the DNA TGTGCCAGCTCACCACCCTTAAGGGTCTTGAACACTGAAGCTTTCTTT. Encoded protein: CASSPPLRVLNTEAFF.

The genes are TRBV29-1 and TRBJ2-7, with 8 positions matching TRBD2. This CDR3 region has 14 residues. Germline values: CDR1 SQVTM, CDR2 ANQGSEA. V lost 4 bases, J lost 4 bases, and 9 bases stayed unmatched. The CDR3 DNA reads TGCAGCGTTGTCAAGCGGGAGTCTACTTACGAGCAGTACTTC. Translation: CSVVKRESTYEQYF.

This chain joins TRBV24-1 and TRBJ2-3; 8 nucleotides align to TRBD2. The ends lost 4 bases at V and 0 bases at J; junction bases unmatched: 8. This CDR3 is built from 17 residues. Germline V CDR1 and CDR2: KGHDR, SFDVKD. CDR3: CATSDSGLAISTDTQYF. CDR3 nucleotide sequence: TGTGCCACCAGTGACTCCGGACTAGCCATTAGCACAGATACGCAGTATTTT.

This clonotype was seen many times. The V call is TRBV9, the J call TRBJ2-3; the D gene is possibly TRBD1 (5 bases). Deletions cut 0 bases from V and 6 bases from J, with 11 bases between. The CDR3 contains 14 residues. The germline CDR1 and CDR2 sequences are SGDLS and YYNGEE. This CDR3 is CASSVATVTDTQYF. In DNA form, the CDR3 reads TGTGCCAGCAGCGTAGCGACAGTCACGGATACGCAGTATTTT.

The sample holds many counts of this clonotype. The chain recombines TRBV12-3 or TRBV12-4 with TRBJ1-1; D ambiguous. Trimming pared 3 bases from V and 6 bases from J, leaving 11 bases between. The CDR3 is 13 residues long. CDR3 sequence: CASSFGVGPEAFF. CDR3 sequence (DNA): TGTGCCAGCAGTTTTGGGGTAGGTCCTGAAGCTTTCTTT.

The chain is built from TRBV11-3 and TRBJ2-6; 9 positions agree with TRBD1. Germline CDR1 is SGHNT and CDR2 is YENEEA. With V trimmed by 5 bases and J by 2 bases, 10 bases remained unmatched. The CDR3 is 18 residues long. In DNA form, the CDR3 reads TGTGCCAGCAGCACAGGGGTTGGACAGGGGCCTGGGGCCAACGTCCTGACTTTC. Encoded protein: CASSTGVGQGPGANVLTF.

Notes on this clonotype: A far larger clone is only one base removed, so a read error is likely. This sequence joins TRBV5-1 and TRBJ2-7, with a tentative D call TRBD2 (6 bases). The CDR3 has 13 residues. Per the germline V gene, CDR1 is SGHRS and CDR2 is YFSETQ. Trimming pared 2 bases from V and 7 bases from J, leaving 13 bases between. The CDR3 nucleotides read TGCGCCAGCAGCTTTGCGGGCGGGGATGAGCAGTACTTC. It is translated as CASSFAGGDEQYF.

The rearrangement links TRBV28 to TRBJ2-5; TRBD2 aligns across 7 bases. The CDR3 spans 14 residues. CDR1 and CDR2 (germline): MDHEN, SYDVKM. Losses at the gene ends were 3 bases for V and 1 base for J; bases not matched to a gene: 2. In DNA, the CDR3 is TGTGCCAGCAGTTTGGGCGGGGGCCAAGAGACCCAGTACTTC. Encoded protein: CASSLGGGQETQYF.